Described below is a single TCR beta chain sequence and its context. This record belongs to a study of blood T cell repertoires in COVID-19. Repertoires were generated with immunoSEQ multiplex PCR, while TCRdb's copy carries only in-frame clones and drops some. Of 350,000 to 400,000 clones listed, over 75% are singletons. The clonotype was recovered from a middle-aged man in a cohort exposed to, infected with or recovered from COVID-19 (not recorded which). The material sequenced was PBMCs or T cells enriched from blood (not recorded which).

CDR3 sequence: CASLWREKLFF. The CDR3 DNA sequence: TGTGCCAGCCTGTGGAGAGAAAAGCTGTTCTTC. The chain has TRBV6-5 and TRBJ2-1; D call uncertain. Deletions cut 8 bases from V and 15 bases from J, with 17 bases between. This CDR3 spans 11 amino acids. Germline V gene data show CDR1 as MNHEY and CDR2 as SVGAGI.